A selection of T cell receptor beta chains follows, all from one sample in a study of shared clonotypes between healthy human individuals. Here immunoSEQ multiplex PCR was the method, and the copy in TCRdb shows in-frame clones only, minus some. The sample contains around 1.5 million clones, around 98% of which appear only once. Source material: naive CD4+ T cells sorted from blood. These receptors all stem from a man aged 30-40 years in good health. CDR3s include the opening cysteine and the closing phenylalanine or tryptophan. Each record gives: CDR3 length, V gene, clone size, J gene, D gene, CDR3 protein, CDR3 DNA. The D gene is left open where the match is weak. Expanded clones are given a class, and other clones once, few, many or no size at all.

13	TRBV9	NA	TRBJ2-5	NA	CASSFRTGETQYF	TGTGCCAGCAGCTTCCGGACGGGGGAGACCCAGTACTTC
16	TRBV18	NA	TRBJ2-7	NA	CASSPLSAQGKAEQYF	TGTGCCAGCTCACCACTCTCGGCCCAGGGGAAAGCCGAGCAGTACTTC
14	TRBV30	NA	TRBJ1-2	TRBD1	CAWNQGQGFYGYTF	TGTGCCTGGAACCAGGGACAGGGATTCTATGGCTACACCTTC
13	TRBV4-3	NA	TRBJ2-7	NA	CASSPQTGYEQYF	TGCGCCAGCAGCCCACAAACGGGCTACGAGCAGTACTTC
15	TRBV5-1	NA	TRBJ2-1	TRBD2	CASSYGLAGDNEQFF	TGCGCCAGCAGCTACGGACTAGCGGGGGACAATGAGCAGTTCTTC
14	TRBV5-1	NA	TRBJ2-3	NA	CASSLAGTTDTQYF	TGCGCCAGCAGCTTGGCGGGGACCACAGATACGCAGTATTTT
11	TRBV6-6	NA	TRBJ1-1	NA	CASSKTTEAFF	TGTGCCAGCAGTAAAACCACTGAAGCTTTCTTT
16	TRBV11-3	NA	TRBJ2-3	TRBD2	CASSVTSGSPTDTQYF	TGTGCCAGCAGCGTGACTAGCGGGAGCCCCACAGATACGCAGTATTTT
14	TRBV5-1	NA	TRBJ2-3	NA	CASSSGRATDTQYF	TGCGCCAGCAGCTCCGGTCGGGCCACAGATACGCAGTATTTT
13	TRBV6-6	NA	TRBJ1-2	NA	CASSYREGYGYTF	TGTGCCAGCAGTTACCGGGAGGGGTATGGCTACACCTTC
13	TRBV2	NA	TRBJ2-1	NA	CASTGTPYNEQFF	TGTGCCAGCACCGGGACCCCATACAATGAGCAGTTCTTC
17	TRBV5-1	NA	TRBJ1-1	TRBD1	CASSTGTGGAMSTEAFF	TGCGCCAGCAGCACCGGGACAGGGGGCGCGATGAGCACTGAAGCTTTCTTT
13	TRBV28	NA	TRBJ1-3	NA	CASGGASGNTIYF	TGTGCCAGCGGGGGGGCCTCTGGAAACACCATATATTTT
14	TRBV7-9	NA	TRBJ1-2	NA	CASSFKGENYGYTF	TGTGCCAGCAGCTTCAAGGGGGAAAACTATGGCTACACCTTC
13	TRBV11-2	NA	TRBJ1-5	NA	CASSLDMNQPQHF	TGTGCCAGCAGCTTAGACATGAATCAGCCCCAGCATTTT
15	TRBV6-5	NA	TRBJ1-5	TRBD1	CASSRAGQGPQPQHF	TGTGCCAGCAGCCGAGCAGGACAGGGGCCTCAGCCCCAGCATTTT
15	TRBV18	NA	TRBJ2-7	TRBD1	CASSPGTGTAYEQYF	TGTGCCAGCTCACCGGGGACAGGGACAGCCTACGAGCAGTACTTC
12	TRBV30	NA	TRBJ1-3	NA	CAWIIGGRTIYF	TGTGCCTGGATTATAGGCGGCCGCACCATATATTTT
12	TRBV6-6	NA	TRBJ1-1	NA	CASSWGPSEAFF	TGTGCCAGCAGTTGGGGCCCCAGTGAAGCTTTCTTT
11	TRBV30	NA	TRBJ2-7	NA	CAWRGMYEQYF	TGTGCCTGGAGGGGAATGTACGAGCAGTACTTC
15	TRBV5-4	NA	TRBJ2-4	NA	CASSFGTGGYDIQYF	TGTGCCAGCAGCTTCGGGACTGGGGGTTATGACATTCAGTACTTC
13	TRBV2	once	TRBJ2-2	NA	CASSVTGPGELFF	TGTGCCAGCAGTGTTACGGGTCCGGGGGAGCTGTTTTTT
11	TRBV29-1	NA	TRBJ2-5	NA	CSVGGGETQYF	TGCAGCGTTGGGGGAGGAGAGACCCAGTACTTC
15	TRBV19	NA	TRBJ2-7	NA	CASSIGRDRINEQYF	TGTGCCAGTAGTATTGGGCGGGACCGTATCAACGAGCAGTACTTC
14	TRBV5-5	once	TRBJ2-6	NA	CASSLRSGANVLTF	TGTGCCAGCAGCTTGCGTAGTGGGGCCAACGTCCTGACTTTC
14	TRBV6-1	NA	TRBJ2-1	TRBD2	CASIKGLAHNEQFF	TGTGCCAGCATTAAAGGACTAGCTCACAATGAGCAGTTCTTC
14	TRBV18	NA	TRBJ2-7	TRBD2	CASSPVGREYEQYF	TGTGCCAGCTCCCCGGTCGGGAGGGAATACGAGCAGTACTTC
15	TRBV15	NA	TRBJ2-3	NA	CATSSNGITGDTQYF	TGTGCCACCAGCAGCAACGGGATTACGGGAGATACGCAGTATTTT
15	TRBV9	NA	TRBJ2-7	NA	CASSVVGLGPYEQYF	TGTGCCAGCAGCGTAGTCGGATTAGGCCCCTACGAGCAGTACTTC
14	TRBV7-9	once	TRBJ2-1	NA	CASSLRPDYTEQFF	TGTGCCAGCAGCCTCCGACCTGACTATACTGAGCAGTTCTTC
14	TRBV10-3	NA	TRBJ2-3	NA	CAIKGGVSTDTQYF	TGTGCCATCAAAGGCGGGGTTAGCACAGATACGCAGTATTTT
14	TRBV6-5	once	TRBJ2-1	TRBD1	CASSYPGQGSVEFF	TGTGCCAGCAGTTACCCGGGACAGGGGAGTGTGGAGTTCTTC
14	TRBV6-5	NA	TRBJ2-2	NA	CASSLGANTGELFF	TGTGCCAGCAGTTTGGGAGCGAACACCGGGGAGCTGTTTTTT
16	TRBV5-5	NA	TRBJ1-1	TRBD1	CASSLQGARRGAEAFF	TGTGCCAGCAGCTTGCAGGGGGCGCGGAGAGGAGCTGAAGCTTTCTTT
15	TRBV4-1	NA	TRBJ1-4	NA	CASSQVAGSNEKLFF	TGCGCCAGCAGCCAAGTGGCGGGTTCGAATGAAAAACTGTTTTTT
16	TRBV10-1	NA	TRBJ2-5	TRBD1	CASSPWTGGVRETQYF	TGCGCCAGCAGTCCTTGGACAGGGGGCGTCAGGGAGACCCAGTACTTC
13	TRBV7-2	NA	TRBJ2-1	NA	CASTQTVYNEQFF	TGTGCCAGCACCCAGACAGTCTACAATGAGCAGTTCTTC
14	TRBV6-6	NA	TRBJ1-4	NA	CASSYPEGYEKLFF	TGTGCCAGCAGTTACCCGGAGGGGTATGAAAAACTGTTTTTT
13	TRBV6-6	NA	TRBJ2-3	NA	CASIRGTKDTQYF	TGTGCCAGCATACGGGGTACGAAAGATACGCAGTATTTT
15	TRBV7-9	NA	TRBJ1-5	NA	CASSSLLRTQQPQHF	TGTGCCAGCAGCTCCCTACTCCGCACCCAGCAGCCCCAGCATTTT
15	TRBV2	NA	TRBJ1-5	TRBD1	CASSALGQSGQPQHF	TGTGCCAGCAGTGCGTTGGGACAGTCCGGTCAGCCCCAGCATTTT
18	TRBV11-2	NA	TRBJ2-7	TRBD1	CASSLVWDRAVNSYEQYF	TGTGCCAGCAGCTTAGTCTGGGACAGGGCCGTTAACTCCTACGAGCAGTACTTC
14	TRBV7-9	NA	TRBJ1-5	NA	CASSLAGAGQPQHF	TGTGCCAGCAGCTTAGCTGGGGCCGGACAGCCCCAGCATTTT
15	TRBV6-6	once	TRBJ1-5	NA	CASSYGGLSNQPQHF	TGTGCCAGCAGTTACGGCGGACTTAGCAATCAGCCCCAGCATTTT
14	TRBV9	NA	TRBJ2-7	NA	CASSVASGKGEQYF	TGTGCCAGCAGCGTAGCTTCAGGGAAGGGCGAGCAGTACTTC
12	TRBV5-6	NA	TRBJ1-5	NA	CASSREEQPQHF	TGTGCCAGCAGCCGCGAGGAACAGCCCCAGCATTTT
13	TRBV5-8	NA	TRBJ2-7	NA	CASSHGKPYEQYF	TGTGCCAGCAGCCACGGGAAACCGTACGAGCAGTACTTC
15	TRBV7-9	NA	TRBJ1-2	TRBD1	CASSSQSTGGHGYTF	TGTGCCAGCAGCTCGCAAAGCACAGGGGGCCATGGCTACACCTTC
11	TRBV7-2	NA	TRBJ2-1	NA	CASSLKNEQFF	TGTGCCAGCAGCCTAAAAAATGAGCAGTTCTTC
11	TRBV6-5	NA	TRBJ2-1	NA	CASETLGEQFF	TGTGCCTCGGAGACTTTGGGTGAGCAGTTCTTC
13	TRBV5-4	NA	TRBJ2-3	NA	CASSSAGTDTQYF	TGTGCCAGCAGCTCAGCAGGGACAGATACGCAGTATTTT